This T cell receptor beta chain is from a study of Ad26.COV2.S vaccination and SARS-CoV-2 variants. About the research overall: By the intramuscular route, Ad26.COV2.S was given once, or twice 56 days apart.

Regarding this clone: Antigen: not known.

Specified treatment: some 19 received Ad26.COV2.S at low or high dose, single or two shots; roughly five received placebo; per-sample allocation not given. Collection of samples fell on day 63 after the first vaccine or placebo injection. An Ad26 vector carrying the Wuhan-strain SARS-CoV-2 spike served as the vaccine. Measured with immunoSEQ multiplex PCR; TCRdb has only the in-frame clones, and not every one. The sample includes approximately 360,000 clones, roughly 85% of them seen just once. The CDR3 runs to 15 residues. Per the germline V gene, CDR1 is SGHTA and CDR2 is FQGNSA. V was pared by 3 bases and J by 5 bases, with 14 bases between. Study results and caveats: Vaccine recipients had higher spike-specific TCR breadth than placebo recipients. Substantial breadth in spike-specific CD8+ and CD4+ T cell responses was reportedly seen after vaccination.

This chain connects TRBV7-2 to TRBJ2-1; TRBD1 or TRBD2 may be the D gene (6 bases each). Sequenced material: peripheral blood, taken in a trial of Ad26.COV2.S vaccine versus placebo. This TCR was sampled from a person between 18 and 65 years old who received the Ad26.COV2.S COVID-19 vaccine or a placebo. CDR3 residues: CASSLQGRTDNEQFF. CDR3 nucleotides: TGTGCCAGCAGCTTGCAGGGGAGGACCGACAATGAGCAGTTCTTC.